The TCR beta chain described here comes from a study of T cells in localized non-small cell lung cancer. General observations from the study: The appearance of a median about 62 of the top 100 tumor clones was seen in adjacent lung.

The CDR3 loop spans 13 amino acids. V was clipped by 0 bases and J by 5 bases; unmatched bases: 0. Germline CDR1 and CDR2: SGHRS and YFSETQ. Data came from immunoSEQ multiplex PCR; TCRdb stores just in-frame clones and leaves some out. The sample carries some 28,000 clones, approximately 88% recorded once. Worth noting for this clone: Its specificity is not known.

Sequencing was performed on peripheral blood, taken before any cancer treatment. This rearrangement joins TRBV5-1 to TRBJ2-5, with 8 bases lining up with TRBD1. The sequence was obtained from a male donor aged 60 or over with stage I lung adenocarcinoma. The CDR3 DNA follows: TGCGCCAGCAGCTTGGGACAGGGGGAGACCCAGTACTTC. Translated: CASSLGQGETQYF.